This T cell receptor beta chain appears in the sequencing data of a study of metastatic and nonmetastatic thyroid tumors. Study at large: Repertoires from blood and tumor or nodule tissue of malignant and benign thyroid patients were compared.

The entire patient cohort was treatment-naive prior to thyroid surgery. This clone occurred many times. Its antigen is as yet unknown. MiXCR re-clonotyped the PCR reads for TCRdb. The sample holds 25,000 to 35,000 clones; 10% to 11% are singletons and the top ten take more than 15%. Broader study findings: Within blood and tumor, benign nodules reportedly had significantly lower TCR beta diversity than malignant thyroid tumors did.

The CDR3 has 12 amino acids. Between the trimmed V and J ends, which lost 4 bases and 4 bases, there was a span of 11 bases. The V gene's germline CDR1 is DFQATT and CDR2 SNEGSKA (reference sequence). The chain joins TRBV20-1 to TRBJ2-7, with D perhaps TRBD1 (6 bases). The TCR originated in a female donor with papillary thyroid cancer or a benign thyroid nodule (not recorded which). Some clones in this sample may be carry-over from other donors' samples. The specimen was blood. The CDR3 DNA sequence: TGCAGTGCTAATACAGGGTGGTACGAGCAGTACTTC. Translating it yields CSANTGWYEQYF.